This TCR beta chain was captured by sequencing in a study of long-term antiretroviral therapy in people with HIV. Study summary: Samples from the earliest time points predate the 2015 immediate-ART recommendation by about a decade. Study findings and constraints: For ART adherence, viral resistance and therapy changes, no data were available. Post-ART, diversity grew, though it stayed under transplant donor control levels.

This clone occurred a few times. Its antigen is currently unknown. V lost 6 bases and J 4 bases, leaving 13 bases between the germline ends. Germline loops: CDR1 LGHNT, CDR2 FRNRAP. The CDR3 extends over 15 amino acids. At survey level, the immunoSEQ assay was run in its v3.0 version. This table comes from immunoSEQ multiplex PCR, and its TCRdb copy is limited to in-frame clones, with some not included. The table shows about 20,000 clones, with 76% occurring only once. Sampling of each donor yielded at least one pre-ART PBMC sample and at least two post-ART PBMC samples. The source material was unsorted PBMCs, sampled roughly 2.4 years before starting antiretroviral therapy. The rearrangement joins TRBV12-5 to TRBJ1-6; D is ambiguous. The source is a woman in her forties or fifties with HIV. The DNA for the CDR3 is TGTGCTAGTGGCCAACTGGACGAATATAATTCACCCCTCCACTTT. Translated: CASGQLDEYNSPLHF.